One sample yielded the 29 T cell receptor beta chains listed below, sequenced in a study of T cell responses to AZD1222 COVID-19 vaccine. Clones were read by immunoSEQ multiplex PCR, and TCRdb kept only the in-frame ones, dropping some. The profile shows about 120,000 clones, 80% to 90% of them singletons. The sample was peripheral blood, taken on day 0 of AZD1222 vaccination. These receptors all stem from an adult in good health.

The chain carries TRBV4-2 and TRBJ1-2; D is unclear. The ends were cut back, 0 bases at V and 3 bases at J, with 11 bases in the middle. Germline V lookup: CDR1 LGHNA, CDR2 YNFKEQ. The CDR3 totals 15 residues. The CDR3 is CASSQEEGYYYGYTF. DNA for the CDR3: TGTGCCAGCAGCCAAGAGGAAGGGTATTACTATGGCTACACCTTC.

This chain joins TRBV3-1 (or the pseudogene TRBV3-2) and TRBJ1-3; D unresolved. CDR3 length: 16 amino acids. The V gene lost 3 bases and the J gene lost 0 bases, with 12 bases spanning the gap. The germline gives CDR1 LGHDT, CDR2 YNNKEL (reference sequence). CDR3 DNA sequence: TGTGCCAGCAGCCAGTCACCTACTACCTCTGGAAACACCATATATTTT. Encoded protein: CASSQSPTTSGNTIYF.

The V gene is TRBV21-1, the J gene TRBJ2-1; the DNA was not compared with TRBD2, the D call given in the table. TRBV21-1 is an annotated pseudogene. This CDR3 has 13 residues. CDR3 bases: TGTGCCAGCAGCAGATCCGGAGGGTTTGAGCAGTTCTTC. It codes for CASSRSGGFEQFF.

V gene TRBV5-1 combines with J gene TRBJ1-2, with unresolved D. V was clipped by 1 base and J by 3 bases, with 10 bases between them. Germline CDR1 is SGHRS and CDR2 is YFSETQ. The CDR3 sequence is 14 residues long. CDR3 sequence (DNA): TGCGCCAGCAGCTTGTCGGCAGCGGACTATGGCTACACCTTC. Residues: CASSLSAADYGYTF.

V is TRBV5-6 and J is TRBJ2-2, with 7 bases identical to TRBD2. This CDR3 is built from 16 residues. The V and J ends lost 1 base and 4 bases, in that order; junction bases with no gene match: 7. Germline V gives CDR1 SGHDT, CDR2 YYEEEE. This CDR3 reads CASSLKTSVITGELFF. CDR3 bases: TGTGCCAGCAGCTTGAAAACTAGCGTAATCACCGGGGAGCTGTTTTTT.

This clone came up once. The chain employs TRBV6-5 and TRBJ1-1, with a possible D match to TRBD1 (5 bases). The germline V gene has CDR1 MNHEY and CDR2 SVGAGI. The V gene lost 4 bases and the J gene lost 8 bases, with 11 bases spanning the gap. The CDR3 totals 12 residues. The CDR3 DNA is TGTGCCAGCAGTTGGACGGGACGGGAAGCTTTCTTT. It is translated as CASSWTGREAFF.

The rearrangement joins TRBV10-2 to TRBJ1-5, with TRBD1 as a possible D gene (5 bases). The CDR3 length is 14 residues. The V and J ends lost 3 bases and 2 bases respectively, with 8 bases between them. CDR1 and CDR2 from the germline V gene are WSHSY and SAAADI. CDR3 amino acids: CASSDVGGNQPQHF. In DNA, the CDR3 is TGCGCCAGCAGTGACGTGGGGGGCAATCAGCCCCAGCATTTT.

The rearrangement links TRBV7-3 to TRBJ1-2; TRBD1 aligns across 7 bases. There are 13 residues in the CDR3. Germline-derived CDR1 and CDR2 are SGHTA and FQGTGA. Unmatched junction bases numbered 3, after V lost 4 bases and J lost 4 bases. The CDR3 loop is CASSSQGIYGYTF. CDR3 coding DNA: TGTGCCAGCAGCTCACAGGGGATCTATGGCTACACCTTC.

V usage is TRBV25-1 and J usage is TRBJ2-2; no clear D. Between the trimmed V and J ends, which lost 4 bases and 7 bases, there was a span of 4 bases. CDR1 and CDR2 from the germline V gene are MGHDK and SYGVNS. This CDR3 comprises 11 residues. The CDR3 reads CASSVGGELFF. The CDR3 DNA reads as TGTGCCAGCAGTGTGGGCGGGGAGCTGTTTTTT.

CDR3 sequence reads: CASSLMGQTNSPLHF. CDR3 DNA: TGTGCCAGCAGCTTAATGGGACAGACTAATTCACCCCTCCACTTT. The V gene is TRBV7-2, the J gene TRBJ1-6, with TRBD1 matching over 7 bases. The CDR3 loop spans 15 amino acids. Germline lookup yields CDR1 SGHTA and CDR2 FQGNSA. V was clipped by 2 bases and J by 6 bases; unmatched bases: 4.

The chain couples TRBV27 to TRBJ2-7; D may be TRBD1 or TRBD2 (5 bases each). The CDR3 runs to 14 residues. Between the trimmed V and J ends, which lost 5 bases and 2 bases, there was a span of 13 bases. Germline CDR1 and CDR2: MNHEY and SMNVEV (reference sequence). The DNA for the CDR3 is TGTGCCAGCAGTCTTTCGGGGACCGCCTACGAGCAGTACTTC. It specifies CASSLSGTAYEQYF.

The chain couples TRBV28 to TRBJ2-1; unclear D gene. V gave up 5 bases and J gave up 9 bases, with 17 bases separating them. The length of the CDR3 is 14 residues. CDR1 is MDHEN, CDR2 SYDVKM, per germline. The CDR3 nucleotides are TGTGCCAGCAGTCTCCCGAAAGAGGTTGGTGAGCAGTTCTTC. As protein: CASSLPKEVGEQFF.

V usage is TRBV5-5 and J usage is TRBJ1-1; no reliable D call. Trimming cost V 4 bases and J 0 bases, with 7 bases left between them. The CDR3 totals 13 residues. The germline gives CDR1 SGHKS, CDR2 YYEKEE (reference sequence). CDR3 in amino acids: CASSLVMNTEAFF. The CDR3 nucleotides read TGTGCCAGCAGCCTAGTAATGAACACTGAAGCTTTCTTT.

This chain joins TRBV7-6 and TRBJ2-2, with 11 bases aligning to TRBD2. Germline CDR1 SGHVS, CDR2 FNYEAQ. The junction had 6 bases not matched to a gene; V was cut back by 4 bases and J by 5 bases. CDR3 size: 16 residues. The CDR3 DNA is TGTGCCAGCAGCTCCAGACTAGCGGGAAATACCGGGGAGCTGTTTTTT. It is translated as CASSSRLAGNTGELFF.

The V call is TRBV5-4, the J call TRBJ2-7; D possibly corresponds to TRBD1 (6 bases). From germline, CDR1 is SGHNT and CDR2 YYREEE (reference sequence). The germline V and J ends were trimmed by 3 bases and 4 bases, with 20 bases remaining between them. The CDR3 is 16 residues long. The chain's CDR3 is CASSSPARQDYYEQYF. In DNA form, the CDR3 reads TGTGCCAGCAGCTCCCCCGCCAGACAGGATTATTACGAGCAGTACTTC.

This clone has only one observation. Here the CDR3 DNA reads TGCGCCAGCAGCTTAGGCGGGAGGTACGAGCAGTACTTC. Translating gives CASSLGGRYEQYF. The V and J genes are TRBV5-1 and TRBJ2-7; 8 nucleotides match TRBD2. This CDR3 has 13 residues. V gave up 2 bases and J gave up 4 bases; unmatched junction bases: 2. Germline V gives CDR1 SGHRS, CDR2 YFSETQ.

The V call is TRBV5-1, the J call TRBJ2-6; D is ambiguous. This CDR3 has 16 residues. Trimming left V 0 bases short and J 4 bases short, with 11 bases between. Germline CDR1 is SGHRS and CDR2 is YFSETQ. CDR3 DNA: TGCGCCAGCAGCTTGGTTGTGGCTTTGGGGGCCAACGTCCTGACTTTC. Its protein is CASSLVVALGANVLTF.

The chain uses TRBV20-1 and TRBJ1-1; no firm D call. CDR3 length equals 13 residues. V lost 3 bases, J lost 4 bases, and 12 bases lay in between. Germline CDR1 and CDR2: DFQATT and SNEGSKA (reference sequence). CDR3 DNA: TGCAGTGCTAGTAAGAGCCCCATCACTGAAGCTTTCTTT. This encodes CSASKSPITEAFF.

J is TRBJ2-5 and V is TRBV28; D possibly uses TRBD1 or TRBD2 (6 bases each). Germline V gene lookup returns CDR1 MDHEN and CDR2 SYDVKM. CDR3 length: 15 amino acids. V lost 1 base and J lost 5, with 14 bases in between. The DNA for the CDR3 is TGTGCCAGCAGTTTATTGACCAGGGGAGGCGAGACCCAGTACTTC. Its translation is CASSLLTRGGETQYF.

CDR3 region: CASLSLYGYTF. DNA of the CDR3: TGTGCCAGCTTGTCCTTGTATGGCTACACCTTC. This chain joins TRBV28 and TRBJ1-2; D not resolved. The CDR3 runs to 11 residues. Per the germline V gene, CDR1 is MDHEN and CDR2 is SYDVKM. V lost 8 bases, J lost 5 bases, and 9 bases lay in between.

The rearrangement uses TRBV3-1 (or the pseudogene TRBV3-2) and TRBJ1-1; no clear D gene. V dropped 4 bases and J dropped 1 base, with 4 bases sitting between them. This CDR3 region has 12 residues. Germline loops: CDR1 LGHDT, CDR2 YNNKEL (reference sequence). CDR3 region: CASSRQNTEAFF. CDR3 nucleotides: TGTGCCAGCAGCCGCCAGAACACTGAAGCTTTCTTT.

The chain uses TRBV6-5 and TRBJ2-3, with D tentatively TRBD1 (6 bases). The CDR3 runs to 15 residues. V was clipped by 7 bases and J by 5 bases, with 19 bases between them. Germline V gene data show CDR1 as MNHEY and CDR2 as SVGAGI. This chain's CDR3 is CASTRHDRQRDTQYF. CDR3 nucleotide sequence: TGTGCCAGCACTCGACACGACAGGCAGAGAGATACGCAGTATTTT.

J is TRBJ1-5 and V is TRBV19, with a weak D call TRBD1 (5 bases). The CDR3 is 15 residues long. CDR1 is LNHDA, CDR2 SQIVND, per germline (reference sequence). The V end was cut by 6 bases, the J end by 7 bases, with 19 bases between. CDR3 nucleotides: TGTGCCAGTAGCACCTATCCGGGACGGGGACAGCCCCAGCATTTT. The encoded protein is CASSTYPGRGQPQHF.

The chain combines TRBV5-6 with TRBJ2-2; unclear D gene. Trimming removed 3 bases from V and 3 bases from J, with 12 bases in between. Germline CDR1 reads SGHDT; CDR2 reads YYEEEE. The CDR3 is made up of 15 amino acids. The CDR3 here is CASSSRTKYTGELFF. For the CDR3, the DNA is TGTGCCAGCAGCTCGAGGACCAAGTACACCGGGGAGCTGTTTTTT.

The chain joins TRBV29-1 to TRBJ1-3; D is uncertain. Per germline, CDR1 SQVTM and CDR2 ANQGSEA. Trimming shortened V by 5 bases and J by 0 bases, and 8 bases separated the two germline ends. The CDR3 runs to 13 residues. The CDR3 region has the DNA TGCAGCGTTAAAAACCTCTCTGGAAACACCATATATTTT. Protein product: CSVKNLSGNTIYF.

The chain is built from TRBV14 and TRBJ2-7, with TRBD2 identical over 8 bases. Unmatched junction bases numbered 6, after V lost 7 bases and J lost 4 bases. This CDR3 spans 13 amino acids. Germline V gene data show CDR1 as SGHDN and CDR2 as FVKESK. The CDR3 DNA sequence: TGTGCCAGCACCGTCGGGGGGGGGTACGAGCAGTACTTC. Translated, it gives CASTVGGGYEQYF.

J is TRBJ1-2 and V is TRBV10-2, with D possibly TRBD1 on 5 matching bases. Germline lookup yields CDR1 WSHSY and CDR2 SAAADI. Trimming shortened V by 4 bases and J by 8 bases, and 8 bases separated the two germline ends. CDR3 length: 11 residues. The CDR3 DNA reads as TGCGCCAGCAGTGGACAGCGAGGCTACACCTTC. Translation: CASSGQRGYTF.

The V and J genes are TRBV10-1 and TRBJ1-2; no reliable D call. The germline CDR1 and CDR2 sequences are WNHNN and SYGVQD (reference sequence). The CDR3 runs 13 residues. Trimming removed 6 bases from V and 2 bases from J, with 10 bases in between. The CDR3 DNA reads TGCGCCAGCAGCCCACGGGGAAACTATGGCTACACCTTC. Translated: CASSPRGNYGYTF.

The CDR3 region has the DNA TGCGCCAGCAGCGGGGATAGCGGGAGCACCGGGGAGCTGTTTTTT. Amino acids: CASSGDSGSTGELFF. The V call is TRBV5-1, the J call TRBJ2-2; 9 bases are a match to TRBD2. Germline V CDR1 and CDR2: SGHRS, YFSETQ. CDR3 length: 15 amino acids. Trimming removed 4 bases from V and 4 bases from J; junction bases left unmatched: 5. Looking up the rest from reference TRBV5-1 and TRBJ2-2 gives the full variable domain: KAGVTQTPRYLIKTRGQQVTLSCSPISGHRSVSWYQQTPGQGLQFLFEYFSETQRNKGNFPGRFSGRQFSNSRSEMNVSTLELGDSALYLCASSGDSGSTGELFFGEGSRLTVL.